This TCR beta chain was profiled in a study of cytomegalovirus exposure and HLA in healthy donors (dated by TCRdb to 2017 to 2019). General notes on the study: An earlier analysis of roughly 610 of the donors reported approximately 300 Gb of sequence data and about 120 million unique TCR beta sequences obtained from around 190 million T cells. Roughly 300 gigabases of sequencing data and 80 million or so unique TCR sequences were included in an early release covering roughly 700 HLA-typed donors. The genetic ancestry cluster associated with self-reported Caucasian donors included over 80% of the roughly 410 genotyped donors. The study aimed to test whether signatures of past pathogen exposure could be identified by cataloging public T cell receptors. The study used immunosequencing to profile the T cell repertoires of approximately 630 subjects and linked those repertoires to cytomegalovirus serostatus. Along with the roughly 610-subject first cohort, a separate validation cohort of over 90 different subjects was used. The study combined high-throughput TCR immunosequencing, statistical association of individual TCRs with disease status, and machine learning to predict cytomegalovirus infection status. A later analysis re-examined previously published TCR beta repertoires from several hundred donors and added high-resolution HLA genotyping to investigate patterns of TCR occurrence. Rather than drawing on any new phenotypic data, the later analysis identified candidate immune exposures from TCR beta sequences and the way those sequences occurred across donors. An earlier analysis of several hundred of the donors used high-throughput TCR beta sequencing to judge whether each TCR beta V gene segment behaved as functional or pseudogenic. Alongside the repertoire data, information on donor age, sex, ethnicity and CMV serostatus was compiled. A later genetic analysis used genome-wide SNP genotypes for about three fifths of the 666 donors, treating that subset as a discovery cohort. Every discovery cohort repertoire had been produced on one sequencing platform. HLA typing included class I and class II loci at four-digit resolution. Typing coverage differed by locus: A, B, C, DRB1 and DQB1 were typed in about 629-630 donors, DQA1 in 500 to 550, DPA1 in around 580, and DPB1 in 450 to 490. Because of strong linkage in the cohort, roughly five DR-DQ haplotypes were treated as single units for association and clustering. Among several hundred genotyped donors of the cohort, an average of around 250,000 unique TCR beta nucleotide sequences was sequenced per donor, of which about 19% were non-productive.

Overall study results and their limits: The study gave a list of about 150 TCR beta chains associated with cytomegalovirus. According to a later genetic analysis, donors in an Asian-associated ancestry cluster had fewer N-insertions in productive TCRs than the roughly 670-donor mean. HLA typing was unavailable for some donors at each locus, so association tests used only the typed subset. Broadly in line with IMGT annotations, most TCR beta V segments showed up in productive rearrangements about 90% or about 30% of the time in an earlier analysis of some 590 of the donors. In both the original and validation cohorts, the classifier was reported to diagnose cytomegalovirus status with high specificity and sensitivity. Because the 87-base-pair reads could not distinguish some IMGT-functional V segments, including TRBV6-2 and TRBV6-3, those segments were excluded. Compared with equally common non-associated chains, HLA-associated TCR beta chains in a later analysis were more clonally expanded and had lower generation probabilities. A later analysis reported that several top co-occurrence clusters appeared linked to parvovirus B19, influenza, CMV and Epstein-Barr virus. Because counts were too low, seventeen rarely observed V segments, including chromosome 9 orphons, were excluded from the earlier analysis of around 640 of the donors. Specific HLA alleles were associated with some 15,000 TCR beta sequences at a false discovery rate of 0.05 in a later analysis. A group of highly shared sequence variants was considered likely to be a technical artifact of the sequencing pipeline. Roughly uniform sequencing depth across donors was assumed in presence/absence analyses, although this assumption may not hold. The cohort was sequenced for TCR beta chains only, and without alpha or paired-chain data the features that could be detected were limited. According to a later analysis, most CMV-associated TCR beta chains appeared to be HLA-restricted, and the HLA associations seemed to be driven largely by CMV exposure. A further reported finding was that TCR beta sequences accurately predicted the HLA-A and HLA-B alleles for most subjects in the first cohort. According to the authors, the approach could potentially be generalized to other disease states and immunological phenotypes. While some public TCRs were present in many individuals, most TCR sequences turned up only very rarely across donors. V-gene and J-gene trimming of TCR beta chains was associated with a missense DCLRE1C variant in a later genetic analysis, and the association was replicated in an independent cohort. The only immune exposure information available for the cohort was CMV serostatus. In a later analysis, TCR association rates were found to vary across HLA loci, with the most associated TCRs seen for DRB1 alleles and the fewest for HLA-C alleles. Strong co-occurrence of HLA alleles, especially DR and DQ, made assigning TCR associations to individual alleles difficult. A few of the identified cytomegalovirus-associated TCR beta chains were confirmed in vitro to be specific for cytomegalovirus antigens. Correlated functional status among segregating V segments might be attributable to linkage disequilibrium, but an unknown experimental factor could not be ruled out.

As concerns this clone: It has no known antigen specificity. Base quality data are lacking; no much larger clone is found one base away.

Reading from cysteine to phenylalanine, the CDR3 counts 13 amino acids. The read is trimmed to its CDR3 DNA, 39 bases read in frame from base 1. Trimming takes 3 bases from V and 8 bases from J, and the germline ends sit 12 bases apart. Sequences SGHTA (CDR1) and FQGNSA (CDR2) are obtained from the germline V gene. The library was obtained by the immunoSEQ multiplex PCR assay. For the multiplex PCR, a mixture combining 60 forward primers for TCR Vbeta segments and 13 reverse primers for TCR Jbeta segments was used. A multiplex PCR assay on genomic DNA amplified the CDR3 region of rearranged TCR beta genes. On the Illumina HiSeq System, the amplified TCR beta libraries were sequenced as 87-base-pair reads. The study's own analysis went as follows. A later analysis counted about 80 million unique TCR beta chains across the 600 to 850 repertoires, and about 10 million of these chains were shared by at least two donors. A nearest-neighbor algorithm error-corrected the raw reads and collapsed the reads into unique sequences, merging closely related sequences to remove PCR and sequencing errors. CDR3 sequences were aligned to IMGT reference sequences to assign V, D and J gene segments. For a sequence to be retained, a match of at least six nucleotides was required to both a V gene segment and a J gene segment. A rearrangement was called productive if the CDR3 had no stop codons and remained in frame with V and J, and every other rearrangement was called non-productive. CDR3 was defined by IMGT convention, running from the second conserved V-encoded cysteine to the conserved J-encoded phenylalanine. In an earlier analysis of roughly 610 of the donors, sequences lacking an unambiguous match to a single V gene segment were excluded. An earlier analysis of a few hundred of the donors called V segments functional above 56.7% productive rearrangements and segregating when the between-donor standard deviation exceeded 5%. A statistical classification framework was built for diagnosing cytomegalovirus status from the catalog of TCR beta chain sequences. V and J gene assignment, in a later analysis, came from comparing TCR nucleotide sequences with IMGT/GENE-DB human TR gene sequences. A later analysis assigned CDR3 sequences and most-parsimonious VDJ recombination scenarios with the TCRdist pipeline. In a later analysis, every TCR beta chain was defined by the combination of its CDR3 amino acid sequence and its V-gene family, and reads without a unique V-gene family were dropped. As a way to deal with suspected cross-contamination and a sequencing artifact, a later analysis dropped roughly 620 nucleotide sequences that were highly shared and had low generation probability. In a later analysis, a clonal expansion index was calculated for each public chain from normalized within-repertoire ranks of inferred template counts. Generation probabilities in a later analysis came from a VDJ recombination model fitted to out-of-frame rearrangements, and those results were checked against IGoR. In a later analysis, TCR-TCR, TCR-HLA and TCR-CMV co-occurrence was scored with hypergeometric tests, and a repertoire-size bias correction was applied to TCR pairs. To estimate false discovery rates, a later analysis permuted the HLA or CMV assignments 20 times. In a later analysis, co-occurring TCRs were grouped using DBSCAN, and TCRdist sequence similarity was added for clustering within HLA-allele-positive subsets. Repertoires with fewer than 30,000 or more than 120,000 public chains, plus five repertoires with anomalous nucleotide sharing, were excluded from co-occurrence clustering. In its TCRdb copy, this immuneACCESS table keeps in-frame sequences only and misses some clones. Where compared with another copy, unresolved V genes explain less than half of these, and the others have no known cause. The V and J calls and the clone size are those of that table, but D and trimming were determined from the DNA. This sample has 120,000 or so clones in its table, and nearly 80% of those were observed once. The top ten clones comprise 6.3% of the sample.

In total, around 600 healthy bone marrow donors made up the cohort. Cohort members were all nominally healthy when sampled, although unrecorded immune exposures were likely present. The donor was CMV seronegative and belonged to the group of 320 or so seronegative cohort members. A peripheral blood sample was provided by each donor, and peripheral blood mononuclear cells were used for TCR beta sequencing. Genomic DNA was extracted from the blood cell samples with the Qiagen DNeasy Blood Extraction Kit. The TCR originated in a woman in her forties in good health and CMV-seronegative. The chain was built from TRBV7-2 and TRBJ2-3; the D gene remains uncertain. The sample comprised PBMCs. The DNA reads as follows: TGTGCCAGCAGCTTGGCAGATCCCCCTACGCAGTATTTT. This is translated as CASSLADPPTQYF.